The rows below give T cell receptor beta chains drawn from one sample of a study of blood T cell repertoires in COVID-19. Using immunoSEQ multiplex PCR, the repertoire was profiled, and TCRdb retains in-frame clones only, with some absent. The sample records over 85,000 clones, about 86% being singletons. The sample consisted of peripheral blood. These receptors were taken from a man aged 55 to 70 with acute or convalescent COVID-19. CDR3s include the opening cysteine and the closing phenylalanine or tryptophan. D genes are given only for firm matches. Size tells how often a clone was seen (once, few, many) or the class of an expanded clone, and some rows leave it out.

TRBV3-1/TRBV3-2	TRBD1	TRBJ1-6	-	CASSQGTGLLLDSPLHF	TGTGCCAGCAGCCAAGGGACAGGGCTTCTTTTGGATTCACCCCTCCACTTT
TRBV7-2	-	TRBJ1-2	-	CASTGSAVVYTF	TGTGCCAGCACCGGCAGCGCAGTCGTCTACACCTTC
TRBV5-1	TRBD2	TRBJ2-5	few	CASSPGGLARETQYF	TGCGCCAGCAGCCCGGGAGGACTAGCGAGAGAGACCCAGTACTTC
TRBV11-2	-	TRBJ2-2	-	CASRRLRAGELFF	TGTGCCAGCAGACGACTTCGTGCCGGGGAGCTGTTTTTT
TRBV7-9	-	TRBJ1-2	-	CASSFLKGNGYTF	TGTGCCAGCAGCTTTCTGAAGGGGAATGGCTACACCTTC
TRBV10-3	-	TRBJ1-4	-	CAIGRGANEKLFF	TGTGCCATCGGAAGGGGTGCTAATGAAAAACTGTTTTTT
TRBV5-1	TRBD2	TRBJ2-1	-	CASSPGTSALNEQFF	TGCGCCAGCAGCCCCGGGACTAGCGCCCTCAATGAGCAGTTCTTC
TRBV27	-	TRBJ1-5	-	CASSFWGGPGQPQHF	TGTGCCAGCAGTTTCTGGGGGGGGCCGGGTCAGCCCCAGCATTTT
TRBV6-5	-	TRBJ1-4	-	CASSYSAQLDREKLFF	TGTGCCAGCAGTTACTCGGCACAATTAGACAGGGAAAAACTGTTTTTT
TRBV7-2	-	TRBJ1-2	-	CASSTSRAEGYTF	TGTGCCAGCAGCACGTCGAGGGCGGAGGGCTACACCTTC
TRBV7-2	-	TRBJ1-5	-	CASSLAGDQPQHF	TGTGCCAGCAGCTTAGCAGGGGATCAGCCCCAGCATTTT
TRBV21-1	-	TRBJ1-2	-	CASSNGAGHSHGYTF	TGTGCCAGCAGCAATGGGGCAGGGCATTCGCATGGCTACACCTTC
TRBV12-3/TRBV12-4	-	TRBJ2-7	once	CASSTFILREQYF	TGTGCCAGCAGCACCTTCATTCTACGCGAGCAGTACTTC
TRBV6-5	TRBD1	TRBJ1-1	once	CASRRTGQNTEAFF	TGTGCCAGCAGAAGGACAGGGCAGAACACTGAAGCTTTCTTT
TRBV6-5	-	TRBJ2-5	-	CASSYNFGQQETQYF	TGTGCCAGCAGTTACAACTTCGGACAGCAAGAGACCCAGTACTTC
TRBV3-1/TRBV3-2	TRBD1	TRBJ1-2	-	CASRGGTANYGYTF	TGTGCCAGCAGGGGTGGGACAGCAAACTATGGCTACACCTTC
TRBV5-6	TRBD1	TRBJ1-1	-	CASSLTGVPNTEAFF	TGTGCCAGCAGCTTGACAGGGGTCCCGAACACTGAAGCTTTCTTT
TRBV6-2/TRBV6-3	-	TRBJ2-7	few	CASSYSETGPGGEQYF	TGTGCCAGCAGTTACTCAGAGACAGGGCCCGGGGGCGAGCAGTACTTC
TRBV7-8	TRBD1	TRBJ1-2	once	CASSLRTGRGYTF	TGTGCCAGCAGCTTACGGACAGGCCGTGGCTACACCTTC
TRBV19	TRBD1	TRBJ2-1	once	CASSTRTGIFNEQFF	TGTGCCAGTAGTACCAGGACAGGGATTTTCAATGAGCAGTTCTTC
TRBV30	TRBD2	TRBJ2-7	-	CAWSGGGYEQYF	TGTGCCTGGAGTGGGGGGGGCTACGAGCAGTACTTC
TRBV7-3	-	TRBJ2-2	-	CASSLIRGIGTGELFF	TGTGCCAGCAGCTTAATCAGGGGAATTGGGACCGGGGAGCTGTTTTTT
TRBV10-3	-	TRBJ1-2	-	CAISKTDYGYTF	TGTGCCATCAGCAAAACGGACTATGGCTACACCTTC
TRBV7-9	TRBD1	TRBJ1-2	few	CASREDRGSGYTF	TGTGCCAGCAGGGAAGACAGGGGGTCTGGCTACACCTTC
TRBV10-3	-	TRBJ2-1	-	CAISVYSGDEQFF	TGTGCCATCAGTGTATATAGTGGAGACGAGCAGTTCTTC
TRBV2	TRBD2	TRBJ2-5	-	CASRAERGPPKETQYF	TGTGCCAGCAGAGCGGAGCGGGGGCCTCCCAAAGAGACCCAGTACTTC
TRBV28	TRBD2	TRBJ2-7	-	CASRPSGGASSSYEQYF	TGTGCCAGCCGACCTAGCGGGGGGGCTTCCTCCTCCTACGAGCAGTACTTC
TRBV30	TRBD2	TRBJ2-1	-	CAWSWTSGRARHEQFF	TGTGCCTGGAGTTGGACTAGCGGGAGGGCCCGCCATGAGCAGTTCTTC
TRBV10-1	TRBD1	TRBJ2-3	-	CASSQNRGLADTQYF	TGCGCCAGCAGTCAGAACAGGGGGCTCGCAGATACGCAGTATTTT